The TCR beta chain under discussion was sequenced for a study of cytomegalovirus exposure and HLA in healthy donors. With 60 Vbeta and 13 Jbeta primers, the PCR was carried out. The repertoire was sequenced with immunoSEQ multiplex PCR; TCRdb's copy has only in-frame clones and lacks some. This table holds 120,000 or so clones, approximately 15% found once. Points from the study as a whole: Later analysis associated a missense DCLRE1C variant with TCR beta V- and J-gene trimming.

This clone was counted a few times. Antigen specificity is unknown. The sample consisted of PBMCs. The TCR comes from a woman under 30 in good health and CMV-seronegative.

The CDR3 protein is CASSSIFMGAAQPQHF. CDR3 in DNA: TGTGCCAGCAGTTCGATTTTTATGGGGGCGGCTCAGCCCCAGCATTTT. The chain recombines TRBV28 with TRBJ1-5, with D perhaps matching TRBD1 (6 bases). CDR1 and CDR2 (germline): MDHEN, SYDVKM. Trimming stripped 4 bases from V and 6 bases from J, with 19 bases between. This CDR3 spans 16 amino acids.